The 29 T cell receptor beta chains below all came from one sample that was sequenced in a study of cytomegalovirus exposure and HLA in healthy donors. PCR involved 60 Vbeta and 13 Jbeta primers. TCRdb's copy holds only in-frame clones and misses some; the assay was immunoSEQ multiplex PCR. Counted here are about 76,000 clones, around 84% occurring once; the ten biggest clones make up about 8.2%. Sequencing was carried out using PBMCs. All receptors derive from a woman in her 40s in good health and CMV-seropositive.

V gene TRBV7-2 combines with J gene TRBJ1-1; D remains ambiguous. Germline values: CDR1 SGHTA, CDR2 FQGNSA. V dropped 3 bases and J dropped 6 bases, with 5 bases sitting between them. This CDR3 is 11 amino acids long. CDR3: CASSLEAEAFF. CDR3 nucleotides: TGTGCCAGCAGCTTGGAGGCTGAAGCTTTCTTT.

The chain employs TRBV29-1 and TRBJ1-5; 7 bases align to TRBD1. The V gene end was trimmed by 2 bases and the J gene end by 2 bases; junction bases not matched to a gene: 6. This CDR3 spans 15 amino acids. Germline loops: CDR1 SQVTM, CDR2 ANQGSEA. The CDR3: CSVEIGTGGNQPQHF. The CDR3 region has the DNA TGCAGCGTTGAAATCGGCACAGGGGGCAATCAGCCCCAGCATTTT. Full variable domain (remainder filled in from reference TRBV29-1 and TRBJ1-5): SAVISQKPSRDICQRGTSLTIQCQVDSQVTMMFWYRQQPGQSLTLIATANQGSEATYESGFVIDKFPISRPNLTFSTLTVSNMSPEDSSIYLCSVEIGTGGNQPQHFGDGTRLSIL.

The rearrangement joins TRBV10-3 to TRBJ2-3, with 9 nucleotides matching TRBD2. V lost 0 bases to trimming and J lost 5 bases; unmatched junction nucleotides: 6. There are 16 residues in the CDR3. CDR1 and CDR2 from the germline V gene are ENHRY and SYGVKD. CDR3 in amino acids: CAISESTRGGLDTQYF. The CDR3 coding sequence is TGTGCCATCAGTGAGTCGACGCGGGGGGGTCTAGATACGCAGTATTTT.

The chain employs TRBV7-2 and TRBJ2-5, with 7 bases matching TRBD2. V lost 3 bases, J lost 5 bases, and 3 bases stayed unmatched. This CDR3 contains 13 residues. The germline CDR1 and CDR2 sequences are SGHTA and FQGNSA. CDR3 sequence (DNA): TGTGCCAGCAGCTTTACTAGCGCCGAGACCCAGTACTTC. Amino acids: CASSFTSAETQYF.

The genes are TRBV4-3 and TRBJ2-3; the match to TRBD2 covers 8 bases. The V gene's germline CDR1 is LGHNA and CDR2 YSLEER. J was trimmed by 4 bases and V by 0 bases; bases with no gene match: 6. This CDR3 has 16 residues. DNA for the CDR3: TGCGCCAGCAGCCAAGATGATAGGCGGGAGGCAGATACGCAGTATTTT. Residues: CASSQDDRREADTQYF.

By proportion, this clone is medium-sized. Other DNA sequences in the sample encode the same CDR3. The V call is TRBV11-2, the J call TRBJ1-4; D gene ambiguous. The CDR3 sequence is 14 residues long. Trimming took 5 bases from V and 0 from J, leaving 7 bases between them. Per the germline V gene, CDR1 is SGHAT and CDR2 is FQNNGV. CDR3 bases: TGTGCCAGCAGCCCCCCTGCAACTAATGAAAAACTGTTTTTT. Translated: CASSPPATNEKLFF.

The rearrangement joins TRBV6-1 to TRBJ1-2, with 11 positions matching TRBD1. This CDR3 region has 15 residues. Germline CDR1 MNHNS, CDR2 SASEGT. Trimming at V came to 4 bases and at J to 3 bases, leaving 4 bases not matched to a gene. The CDR3 nucleotides read TGTGCCAGCAGTGCACCGGGACAGGGGGACTATGGCTACACCTTC. Amino acid sequence: CASSAPGQGDYGYTF.

This chain joins TRBV7-2 and TRBJ2-5; 7 bases line up with TRBD1. The J call may not be correct, given that the DNA end is closer to TRBJ2-7. Germline CDR1 and CDR2: SGHTA and FQGNSA. CDR3 length: 15 amino acids. In DNA, the CDR3 is TGTGCCAGCAGCATACACCGGGACAGTTCCTACGAGCAGTACTTC. Its translation is CASSIHRDSSYEQYF.

CDR3 DNA: TGTGCCAGCGGGTCCGGGGTCAACACTGAAGCTTTCTTT. Protein sequence: CASGSGVNTEAFF. This rearrangement joins TRBV28 to TRBJ1-1; no clear D. Germline V gene lookup returns CDR1 MDHEN and CDR2 SYDVKM. Trimming removed 8 bases at V and 2 bases at J, with 12 bases between. The CDR3 loop spans 13 amino acids.

This sequence joins TRBV7-2 and TRBJ2-5; the D gene is possibly TRBD1 (6 bases). Germline V CDR1 and CDR2: SGHTA, FQGNSA. CDR3 length: 17 residues. V lost 5 bases and J 5 bases, leaving 24 bases between the germline ends. This CDR3 is CASSPGRVPRGGETQYF. For the CDR3, the DNA is TGTGCCAGCAGCCCCGGCCGAGTTCCCAGGGGTGGGGAGACCCAGTACTTC.

The chain couples TRBV27 to TRBJ2-7, with 8 nucleotides matching TRBD2. In germline, CDR1 is MNHEY, CDR2 SMNVEV (reference sequence). The CDR3 spans 13 residues. Germline trimming cut 7 bases from V and 3 bases from J; bases unmatched to any gene: 5. CDR3 DNA sequence: TGTGCCAGCACGGGAGGGGTGGACTACGAGCAGTACTTC. It specifies CASTGGVDYEQYF.

The chain couples TRBV30 to TRBJ2-3; possible D gene TRBD2, 6 bases. CDR1 GTSNPN and CDR2 SVGIG come from the germline V gene (reference sequence). Trimming left V 2 bases short and J 4 bases short, with 7 bases between. The CDR3 sequence is 12 residues long. In DNA form, the CDR3 reads TGTGCCTGGAGTACGGGGGCAGATACGCAGTATTTT. Translation: CAWSTGADTQYF.

V gene TRBV2 combines with J gene TRBJ2-5; 8 bases align to TRBD1. In germline, CDR1 is SNHLY, CDR2 FYNNEI. With 5 bases clipped from V and 3 bases from J, the junction kept 2 bases outside the gene matches. The CDR3 runs to 13 residues. The CDR3 sequence: CASSLDREETQYF. In nucleotides, the CDR3 is TGTGCCAGCAGTTTGGACAGGGAAGAGACCCAGTACTTC.

The gene calls are TRBV28 and TRBJ1-1; a possible D gene is TRBD1 (6 bases). V was trimmed by 2 bases and J by 0 bases, leaving 13 bases between them. The CDR3 has 16 amino acids. The germline CDR1 and CDR2 sequences are MDHEN and SYDVKM. The CDR3: CASSLGRGTMNTEAFF. CDR3 bases: TGTGCCAGCAGTTTAGGTAGGGGGACCATGAACACTGAAGCTTTCTTT.

V and J are TRBV4-1 and TRBJ2-5; D is ambiguous. V shed 2 bases and J shed 2 bases, with 12 bases lying between them. The length of the CDR3 is 15 residues. Germline CDR1 reads MGHRA; CDR2 reads YSYEKL. The CDR3 loop is CASSQNLRLQETQYF. CDR3 bases: TGCGCCAGCAGCCAAAATCTCAGACTGCAAGAGACCCAGTACTTC.

The V gene is TRBV6-6, the J gene TRBJ2-4; 9 bases line up with TRBD1. The germline V gene encodes CDR1 MNHNY and CDR2 SVGAGI (reference sequence). The CDR3 is 15 amino acids. J was trimmed by 6 bases and V by 5 bases; bases with no gene match: 8. CDR3 in amino acids: CASSPVGTGRNIQYF. CDR3 nucleotides: TGTGCCAGCAGTCCCGTCGGGACAGGGAGAAACATTCAGTACTTC.

J is TRBJ2-3 and V is TRBV5-6, with TRBD1 matching 8 bases. There are 13 residues in the CDR3. Germline V gives CDR1 SGHDT, CDR2 YYEEEE. V lost 3 bases to trimming and J lost 5 bases; unmatched junction nucleotides: 2. CDR3 residues: CASSSTGGDTQYF. CDR3 bases: TGTGCCAGCAGCTCCACAGGGGGAGATACGCAGTATTTT.

The rearrangement uses TRBV28 and TRBJ2-1, with TRBD1 matching over 7 bases. CDR1 is MDHEN and CDR2 is SYDVKM in the germline V gene. The V segment lost 5 bases and the J segment 4 bases; nucleotides outside the gene matches: 11. The CDR3 loop spans 16 amino acids. The DNA of the CDR3 is TGTGCCAGCAGTCCGGTCCGGGACAGCCCATACAATGAGCAGTTCTTC. The encoded protein is CASSPVRDSPYNEQFF.

Written as DNA, the CDR3 is TGTGCCAGCAGTTTATTCAGGGACACTGGGGTCACCGGGGAGCTGTTTTTT. Protein product: CASSLFRDTGVTGELFF. The rearrangement uses TRBV28 and TRBJ2-2; TRBD1 is a possible D gene (6 bases). Trimming shortened V by 1 base and J by 4 bases, and 16 bases separated the two germline ends. Looked up from germline, CDR1 is MDHEN and CDR2 is SYDVKM. The CDR3 is 17 residues long.

This chain joins TRBV5-3 and TRBJ1-5; TRBD1 aligns across 8 bases. TRBV5-3 is identified as an open reading frame with a role that is uncertain. The CDR3 contains 15 residues. Trimming removed 2 bases from V and 2 bases from J; junction bases left unmatched: 3. This chain's CDR3 is CARSLTTGGNQPQHF. The CDR3, as DNA: TGTGCCAGAAGCTTAACGACAGGGGGCAATCAGCCCCAGCATTTT.

With regard to this clone: An end of the junction differs from the germline gene, which may be a read error. V gene TRBV28 combines with J gene TRBJ2-1; TRBD2 matches at 12 bases. The CDR3 contains 12 residues. Germline CDR1 reads MDHEN; CDR2 reads SYDVKM. CDR3 nucleotide sequence: TGTGCCAGCCCGACTAGCGGGGGACCTATGGTCTTC. This gives the protein CASPTSGGPMVF.

The chain combines TRBV5-1 with TRBJ1-4; 8 bases line up with TRBD1. The junction had 3 bases not matched to a gene; V was cut back by 1 base and J by 7 bases. The CDR3 is 14 amino acids. CDR1 and CDR2 (germline): SGHRS, YFSETQ. The CDR3 loop is CASSLWTGSEKLFF. The CDR3 region has the DNA TGCGCCAGCAGCTTGTGGACAGGGAGTGAAAAACTGTTTTTT.

J is TRBJ1-2 and V is TRBV6-1, with unresolved D. Trimming took 3 bases from V and 2 from J, leaving 7 bases between them. This CDR3 contains 13 residues. CDR1 MNHNS and CDR2 SASEGT come from the germline V gene. CDR3 residues: CASSDPRNYGYTF. The CDR3 nucleotides read TGTGCCAGCAGTGACCCCAGGAACTATGGCTACACCTTC.

The chain combines TRBV12-5 with TRBJ2-1; 8 positions match TRBD1. Germline V gene lookup returns CDR1 LGHNT and CDR2 FRNRAP. V lost 4 bases, J lost 9 bases, and 11 bases stayed unmatched. CDR3 length equals 15 residues. The CDR3: CASGYLDRGWGEQFF. In DNA, the CDR3 is TGTGCTAGTGGTTACCTCGACAGGGGTTGGGGTGAGCAGTTCTTC.

The chain joins TRBV28 to TRBJ1-6, with D unclear. CDR1 is MDHEN and CDR2 is SYDVKM in the germline V gene. This CDR3 has 15 amino acids. V was cut by 6 bases and J by 9 bases, with 18 bases left in between. CDR3 sequence (DNA): TGTGCCAGCAGATGGACTCCCATCAGCGGTTCACCCCTCCACTTT. It yields the protein CASRWTPISGSPLHF.

This chain uses TRBV6-6 with TRBJ2-2, with D possibly being TRBD2 (5 bases). V gave up 5 bases and J gave up 3 bases, with 10 bases separating them. CDR3 length: 14 residues. Germline assignment: CDR1 MNHNY and CDR2 SVGAGI (reference sequence). For the CDR3, the DNA is TGTGCCAGCAGTAGGACTGCCTACACCGGGGAGCTGTTTTTT. Translation gives CASSRTAYTGELFF.

The V gene is TRBV15, the J gene TRBJ2-5, with TRBD2 matching 9 bases. The CDR3 contains 16 residues. V trimming: 2 bases; J trimming: 5 bases; junction bases outside the gene matches: 9. The V gene's germline CDR1 is LNHNV and CDR2 YYDKDF (reference sequence). The CDR3 is CATSRISGGLGETQYF. For the CDR3, the DNA is TGTGCCACCAGCAGAATCAGCGGGGGGCTGGGGGAGACCCAGTACTTC.

The chain recombines TRBV9 with TRBJ2-2; D is perhaps TRBD2 (5 bases). V dropped 0 bases and J dropped 7 bases, with 13 bases sitting between them. This CDR3 spans 15 amino acids. Germline CDR1 and CDR2: SGDLS and YYNGEE. DNA of the CDR3: TGTGCCAGCAGCGTAGATAGCGCTGTTCGCGGGGAGCTGTTTTTT. Translation gives CASSVDSAVRGELFF.

The V gene is TRBV28, the J gene TRBJ1-2; 10 bases line up with TRBD1. The CDR3 spans 13 residues. V shed 7 bases and J 7 bases; nucleotides not matched to a gene: 6. Germline assignment: CDR1 MDHEN and CDR2 SYDVKM. The CDR3 region has the DNA TGTGCCAGCACCCCCGGACAGGGGGGTGGCTACACCTTC. Its translation is CASTPGQGGGYTF.